The 32 T cell receptor beta chains below all came from one sample that was sequenced in a study of blood T cells in healthy people across ages. Alongside a J-beta primer mix, a sample-barcoded 5' primer served in a second PCR lasting roughly 6 to 12 cycles. TCRdb called the 5' RACE reads again in MiXCR, with one record for every CDR3 protein. The data hold about 1.7 million distinct CDR3 sequences, with 28% observed a single time. Sequenced material: blood. The receptors were sampled from a woman aged 30 to 39 in good health.

The chain combines TRBV20-1 with TRBJ2-2, with D possibly being TRBD2 (6 bases). The CDR3 contains 13 residues. The V gene's germline CDR1 is DFQATT and CDR2 SNEGSKA (reference sequence). V dropped 6 bases and J dropped 1 base, with 9 bases sitting between them. The CDR3 nucleotides are TGCAGTGCACGCGGGGAGAACACCGGGGAGCTGTTTTTT. Residues: CSARGENTGELFF.

CDR3 nucleotides: TGTGCCAGCAGTGGGTTGTCCCAAGAGACCCAGTACTTC. It is translated as CASSGLSQETQYF. The V and J genes are TRBV2 and TRBJ2-5; D gene ambiguous. The CDR3 has 13 residues. Germline CDR1 is SNHLY and CDR2 is FYNNEI. Between the trimmed V and J ends, which lost 4 bases and 1 base, there was a span of 7 bases.

V is TRBV25-1 and J is TRBJ1-1, with D tentatively TRBD1 (6 bases). Germline V gene sequence: CDR1 MGHDK, CDR2 SYGVNS. Trimming took off 2 bases at V and 9 bases at J, with 7 bases between the two ends. This CDR3 has 11 residues. As DNA, the CDR3 is TGTGCCAGCAGTGAAGGGACACAAGCTTTCTTT. It codes for CASSEGTQAFF.

The chain couples TRBV21-1 to TRBJ2-1; the table's D gene call, TRBD2, was not cross checked with the DNA. TRBV21-1 is deemed a pseudogene. The CDR3 consists of 18 residues. CDR3 nucleotide sequence: TGTGCCAGCAGCTCCCGCCGACCAGAGGGGTGGTCCTACAATGAGCAGTTCTTC. Translating it yields CASSSRRPEGWSYNEQFF.

This clonotype appeared a few times. CDR3 sequence: CASSLGTAGPRETQYF. The CDR3 bases are TGTGCCAGCAGCTTAGGGACAGCGGGTCCTCGCGAGACCCAGTACTTC. The chain has TRBV7-8 and TRBJ2-5, with D perhaps assigned TRBD1 or TRBD2 (6 bases each). This CDR3 region has 16 residues. Germline assignment: CDR1 SGHVS and CDR2 FQNEAQ. Trimming took off 1 base at V and 5 bases at J, with 17 bases between the two ends.

In this sample, this clonotype turned up a few times. The genes are TRBV12-3 or TRBV12-4 and TRBJ2-5; either TRBD1 or TRBD2 may supply D (5 bases each). The V and J ends lost 3 bases and 5 bases respectively, with 13 bases between them. The length of the CDR3 is 14 residues. The CDR3 protein is CASSLTAVRETQYF. CDR3 DNA: TGTGCCAGCAGTTTGACAGCGGTTCGGGAGACCCAGTACTTC.

The sample holds a few counts of this clonotype. This may be a read error: a much more frequent sequence differs by one nucleotide. This chain links TRBV7-3 with TRBJ2-5, with 8 positions matching TRBD1. Per the germline V gene, CDR1 is SGHTA and CDR2 is FQGTGA. CDR3 length equals 13 residues. J lost 7 bases, V lost 5 bases, and 6 bases had no gene match. The CDR3 DNA is TGTGCCAGCAGCGTGGGACAGGAGGGGACCCAGTACTTC. As protein: CASSVGQEGTQYF. The complete variable domain, with remaining parts taken from reference TRBV7-3 and TRBJ2-5, reads GAGVSQTPSNKVTEKGKYVELRCDPISGHTALYWYRQSLGQGPEFLIYFQGTGAADDSGLPNDRFFAVRPEGSVSTLKIQRTERGDSAVYLCASSVGQEGTQYFGPGTRLLVL.

Concerning this clonotype: A much larger clone differs from this one at a single base, so this may be a read error. V is TRBV19 and J is TRBJ2-7; D gene uncertain. Trimming removed 11 bases at V and 6 bases at J, with 17 bases between. There are 12 residues in the CDR3. Germline CDR1 LNHDA, CDR2 SQIVND (reference sequence). In nucleotides, the CDR3 is TGTGCCTCCAAAGGTCCCAGCTGCGAGCAGTACTTC. This codes for CASKGPSCEQYF.

The rearrangement joins TRBV20-1 to TRBJ2-1; 13 bases are a match to TRBD2. The germline V gene has CDR1 DFQATT and CDR2 SNEGSKA (reference sequence). The CDR3 contains 20 residues. J was trimmed by 7 bases and V by 1 base; bases with no gene match: 19. CDR3 protein: CSARAPIPGLAGFIVNEQFF. In nucleotides, the CDR3 is TGCAGTGCTAGAGCTCCTATACCGGGACTAGCGGGGTTTATTGTTAATGAGCAGTTCTTC.

This chain joins TRBV20-1 and TRBJ2-1, with a weak D call TRBD1 (6 bases). CDR3 length equals 13 residues. The germline gives CDR1 DFQATT, CDR2 SNEGSKA (reference sequence). Trimming shortened V by 3 bases and J by 7 bases, and 13 bases separated the two germline ends. Here the CDR3 DNA reads TGCAGTGCTAGGCAGGGGCCGGGGAATGAGCAGTTCTTC. Amino acids: CSARQGPGNEQFF.

This rearrangement joins TRBV29-1 to TRBJ1-5; D unresolved. The CDR3 totals 12 residues. The V end lost 6 bases, the J end lost 2 bases, and 8 bases lay between the germline ends. Germline lookup yields CDR1 SQVTM and CDR2 ANQGSEA. The CDR3 sequence is CSVVQGNQPQHF. The CDR3 DNA sequence: TGCAGCGTCGTCCAGGGCAATCAGCCCCAGCATTTT. Based on the CDR3 plus reference TRBV29-1 and TRBJ1-5, the full variable domain is SAVISQKPSRDICQRGTSLTIQCQVDSQVTMMFWYRQQPGQSLTLIATANQGSEATYESGFVIDKFPISRPNLTFSTLTVSNMSPEDSSIYLCSVVQGNQPQHFGDGTRLSIL.

This clonotype appeared once. This chain connects TRBV12-3 or TRBV12-4 to TRBJ2-7, with a weak D call TRBD1 (7 bases). Trimming removed 3 bases at V and 3 bases at J, with 12 bases between. The CDR3 sequence is 14 residues long. Written as DNA, the CDR3 is TGTGCCAGCAGTTTCGTCCAGGGGGGCTACGAGCAGTACTTC. Translation: CASSFVQGGYEQYF.

Comments on this clonotype: Being one base from a much bigger clone, this may be a read error. This CDR3 fails to terminate in the conserved phenylalanine or tryptophan, so it likely reflects a read error. CDR3 in amino acids: CASSQAGYYGYTS. Here the CDR3 DNA reads TGCGCCAGCAGCCAAGCAGGATACTATGGCTACACCTCC. The chain combines TRBV4-1 with TRBJ1-2; D ambiguous. The CDR3 runs 13 residues. The germline V gene encodes CDR1 MGHRA and CDR2 YSYEKL. The V end was cut by 1 base, the J end by 3 bases, with 6 bases between.

As regards this clonotype: This could be a read error, since a much larger clone is one nucleotide away. The V gene is TRBV7-2, the J gene TRBJ2-6; a possible D gene is TRBD1 (5 bases). The CDR3 contains 16 residues. Germline loops: CDR1 SGHTA, CDR2 FQGNSA. The CDR3 loop reads CASSQGPRSGANVRTF. In DNA form, the CDR3 reads TGTGCCAGCAGCCAGGGTCCGCGCTCTGGGGCCAACGTCCGGACTTTC.

J is TRBJ1-5 and V is TRBV5-5; 7 positions agree with TRBD1. The CDR3 spans 16 residues. The V gene's germline CDR1 is SGHKS and CDR2 YYEKEE (reference sequence). V lost 4 bases to trimming and J lost 0 bases; unmatched junction nucleotides: 7. The CDR3, as DNA: TGTGCCAGCAGCGCGGGACAGCATACTAGCAATCAGCCCCAGCATTTT. Residues: CASSAGQHTSNQPQHF.

This clonotype was seen a few times. The chain carries TRBV12-3 or TRBV12-4 and TRBJ1-6; the D gene is possibly TRBD1 (6 bases). The V and J ends lost 5 bases and 9 bases respectively, with 8 bases between them. The length of the CDR3 is 12 residues. CDR3 sequence: CASSQGFSPLHF. CDR3 nucleotides: TGTGCCAGCAGTCAGGGGTTTTCACCCCTCCACTTT.

This clonotype was observed a few times. CDR3 in DNA: TGCAGTGCCTCGAGCCTGGAGACCCAGTACTTC. Protein product: CSASSLETQYF. V usage is TRBV20-1 and J usage is TRBJ2-5; D is unresolved. Germline values: CDR1 DFQATT, CDR2 SNEGSKA (reference sequence). V lost 6 bases to trimming and J lost 5 bases, with 10 bases between them. The CDR3 is made up of 11 amino acids.

This clonotype appeared many times. The CDR3 coding sequence is TGTGCCATCAGTGACCCGACTAGGTCTCAAGAGACCCAGTACTTC. It translates to CAISDPTRSQETQYF. The chain employs TRBV10-3 and TRBJ2-5, with D possibly TRBD2 on 6 matching bases. The CDR3 sequence is 15 residues long. The V end lost 3 bases, the J end lost 2 bases, and 13 bases lay between the germline ends. Germline-derived CDR1 and CDR2 are ENHRY and SYGVKD.

The chain uses TRBV20-1 and TRBJ2-7; D not resolved. Per germline, CDR1 DFQATT and CDR2 SNEGSKA (reference sequence). This CDR3 region has 15 residues. Trimming cost V 4 bases and J 0 bases, with 16 bases left between them. CDR3 amino acids: CSATAETHSSYEQYF. CDR3 in DNA: TGCAGTGCTACCGCGGAAACCCACAGCTCCTACGAGCAGTACTTC.

This clonotype was seen only a few times. This sequence joins TRBV29-1 and TRBJ2-1; the match to TRBD2 covers 14 bases. Germline trimming cut 4 bases from V and 9 bases from J; bases unmatched to any gene: 11. CDR3 length equals 16 residues. CDR1 is SQVTM and CDR2 is ANQGSEA in the germline V gene. CDR3 bases: TGCAGCGTTGTTGGGACTAGCGGGAGTATAAGGGGTGAGCAGTTCTTC. The encoded protein is CSVVGTSGSIRGEQFF.

The rearrangement joins TRBV7-9 to TRBJ2-6, with D possibly TRBD1 on 5 matching bases. Germline loops: CDR1 SEHNR, CDR2 FQNEAQ (reference sequence). V was cut by 5 bases and J by 0 bases, with 17 bases left in between. This CDR3 comprises 18 residues. The CDR3 bases are TGTGCCAGCAGCCCCCCCCGGCAGGGCTACTCTGGGGCCAACGTCCTGACTTTC. This codes for CASSPPRQGYSGANVLTF.

The chain links TRBV12-3 or TRBV12-4 to TRBJ2-1, with D tentatively TRBD1 or TRBD2 (5 bases each). V lost 5 bases and J lost 7, with 21 bases in between. This CDR3 contains 16 residues. Written as DNA, the CDR3 is TGTGCCAGCAGTCCCGCCAGGGAGTCACCCCGGAATGAGCAGTTCTTC. It translates to CASSPARESPRNEQFF.

Notes on this clonotype: This may arise from a read error, as a much more abundant clone is one base away. V is TRBV10-3 and J is TRBJ2-5; no clear D gene. The CDR3 sequence is 13 residues long. Germline V gene data show CDR1 as ENHRY and CDR2 as SYGVKD. The V end was cut by 8 bases, the J end by 11 bases, with 21 bases between. Here the CDR3 DNA reads TGTGCCATCGGGGAAGGTGCATACAATGAGCAGTACTTC. It is translated as CAIGEGAYNEQYF.

This clonotype appeared many times. CDR3 residues: CASKLAGGLGETQYF. The DNA for the CDR3 is TGCGCCAGCAAGCTAGCGGGAGGCTTGGGGGAGACCCAGTACTTC. The chain recombines TRBV5-1 with TRBJ2-5; 11 bases agree with TRBD2. Germline assignment: CDR1 SGHRS and CDR2 YFSETQ. The CDR3 is 15 amino acids. V gave up 6 bases and J gave up 5 bases; unmatched junction bases: 9.

The sample holds many counts of this clonotype. The chain joins TRBV9 to TRBJ2-5; D tentatively reads TRBD1 or TRBD2 (6 bases each). V lost 3 bases and J 7 bases, leaving 10 bases between the germline ends. CDR3 length: 12 amino acids. Germline CDR1 is SGDLS and CDR2 is YYNGEE. The CDR3 DNA reads TGTGCCAGCAGCGGAGGGGGAGGGACCCAGTACTTC. Its protein product is CASSGGGGTQYF. The full variable domain, completed using reference TRBV9 and TRBJ2-5, is DSGVTQTPKHLITATGQRVTLRCSPRSGDLSVYWYQQSLDQGLQFLIQYYNGEERAKGNILERFSAQQFPDLHSELNLSSLELGDSALYFCASSGGGGTQYFGPGTRLLVL.

The chain uses TRBV6-5 and TRBJ1-5, with TRBD1 identical over 9 bases. CDR1 MNHEY and CDR2 SVGAGI come from the germline V gene. The CDR3 loop spans 12 amino acids. The ends lost 4 bases at V and 12 bases at J; junction bases unmatched: 4. CDR3 residues: CASSSGQGFQHF. CDR3 in DNA: TGTGCCAGCAGTTCGGGACAGGGCTTCCAGCATTTT.

V is TRBV7-9 and J is TRBJ2-1, with D possibly being TRBD2 (6 bases). V was clipped by 4 bases and J by 14 bases, with 24 bases between them. The germline gives CDR1 SEHNR, CDR2 FQNEAQ (reference sequence). The CDR3 is 15 amino acids. This chain's CDR3 is CASSSSVSTGSEEFF. The CDR3 DNA follows: TGTGCCAGCAGCTCCTCCGTGTCTACCGGGAGTGAAGAGTTCTTC.

This clonotype was seen repeatedly, ten times or more. The chain joins TRBV29-1 to TRBJ2-7; 7 bases fit TRBD2. The CDR3 loop spans 13 amino acids. Unmatched junction bases numbered 7, after V lost 6 bases and J lost 2 bases. Germline V gene lookup returns CDR1 SQVTM and CDR2 ANQGSEA. Here the CDR3 reads CSVIPSGTYEQYF. In nucleotides, the CDR3 is TGCAGCGTGATACCTAGCGGAACCTACGAGCAGTACTTC.

The chain employs TRBV7-2 and TRBJ2-7; 7 positions agree with TRBD2. Germline V CDR1 and CDR2: SGHTA, FQGNSA. The CDR3 has 15 residues. V trimming: 5 bases; J trimming: 2 bases; junction bases outside the gene matches: 9. CDR3 amino acids: CASSPGLSATYEQYF. In DNA, the CDR3 is TGTGCCAGCAGCCCGGGACTATCGGCCACCTACGAGCAGTACTTC.

A note on this clonotype: Given a much more abundant clone one base away, this may be a read error. Here the CDR3 omits its conserved ending phenylalanine or tryptophan, so a read error is the likely source. V and J are TRBV6-6 and TRBJ2-5, with 7 bases lining up with TRBD1. The CDR3 consists of 14 residues. V lost 0 bases, J lost 6 bases, and 4 bases stayed unmatched. The V gene's germline CDR1 is MNHNY and CDR2 SVGAGI (reference sequence). CDR3 residues: CASSYSGGAKTQYV. CDR3 nucleotide sequence: TGTGCCAGCAGTTACTCAGGGGGCGCAAAGACCCAGTACGTC.

Only a few counts were recorded for this clonotype. The CDR3 DNA sequence: TGTGCCTGGAGTGTAACGCACAGGGGAGTCTATGGCTACACCTTC. It yields the protein CAWSVTHRGVYGYTF. V is TRBV30 and J is TRBJ1-2; 7 positions agree with TRBD1. Trimming at V came to 0 bases and at J to 4 bases, leaving 8 bases not matched to a gene. Germline lookup yields CDR1 GTSNPN and CDR2 SVGIG (reference sequence). This CDR3 has 15 amino acids.

This clonotype was counted a single time. The J gene is TRBJ2-3, the V gene TRBV7-2; D is perhaps TRBD2 (6 bases). Germline CDR1 and CDR2: SGHTA and FQGNSA. The CDR3 is 14 amino acids. Trimming took 3 bases from V and 2 from J, leaving 9 bases between them. CDR3 amino acids: CTSSFQRVTDTQYF. For the CDR3, the DNA is TGTACCAGCAGCTTTCAGCGGGTCACAGATACGCAGTATTTT. Supplemented by reference TRBV7-2 and TRBJ2-3, the full variable domain reads GAGVSQSPSNKVTEKGKDVELRCDPISGHTALYWYRQSLGQGLEFLIYFQGNSAPDKSGLPSDRFSAERTGGSVSTLTIQRTQQEDSAVYLCTSSFQRVTDTQYFGPGTRLTVL.